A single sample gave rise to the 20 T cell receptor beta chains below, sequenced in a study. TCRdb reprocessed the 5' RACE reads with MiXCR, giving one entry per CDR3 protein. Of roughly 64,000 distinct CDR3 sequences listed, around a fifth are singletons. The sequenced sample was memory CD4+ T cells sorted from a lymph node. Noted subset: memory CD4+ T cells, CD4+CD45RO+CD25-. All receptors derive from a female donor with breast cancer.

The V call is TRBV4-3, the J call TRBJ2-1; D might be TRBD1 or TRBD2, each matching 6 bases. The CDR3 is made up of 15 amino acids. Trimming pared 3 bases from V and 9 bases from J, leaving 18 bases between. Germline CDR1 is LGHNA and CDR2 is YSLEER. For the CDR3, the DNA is TGCGCCAGCAGCCAGGGGGGACAAGGTGATGGTGAGCAGTTCTTC. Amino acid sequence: CASSQGGQGDGEQFF.

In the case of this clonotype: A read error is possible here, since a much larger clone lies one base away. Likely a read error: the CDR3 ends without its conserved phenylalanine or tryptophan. The CDR3 DNA reads TGCGCCTCTCAAGCGTTCTTCTCTGGGGCCAACGTCCTGACTTCC. Translation gives CASQAFFSGANVLTS. This chain links TRBV5-1 with TRBJ2-6; D is unresolved. Trimming left V 10 bases short and J 0 bases short, with 14 bases between. CDR1 SGHRS and CDR2 YFSETQ come from the germline V gene. CDR3 length equals 15 residues.

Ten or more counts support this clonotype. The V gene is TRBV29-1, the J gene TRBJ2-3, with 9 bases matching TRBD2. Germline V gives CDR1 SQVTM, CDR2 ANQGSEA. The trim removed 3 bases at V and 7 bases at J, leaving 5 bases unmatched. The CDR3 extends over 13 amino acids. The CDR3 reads CSVDISGRNTQYF. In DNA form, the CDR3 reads TGCAGCGTTGATATTAGCGGGAGAAATACGCAGTATTTT.

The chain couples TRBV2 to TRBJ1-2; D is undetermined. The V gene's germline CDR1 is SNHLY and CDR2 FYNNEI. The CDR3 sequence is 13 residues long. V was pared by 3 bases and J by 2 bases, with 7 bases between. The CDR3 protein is CASSEGGNYGYTF. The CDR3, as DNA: TGTGCCAGCAGTGAGGGAGGCAACTATGGCTACACCTTC. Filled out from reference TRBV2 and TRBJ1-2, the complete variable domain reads EPEVTQTPSHQVTQMGQEVILRCVPISNHLYFYWYRQILGQKVEFLVSFYNNEISEKSEIFDDQFSVERPDGSNFTLKIRSTKLEDSAMYFCASSEGGNYGYTFGSGTRLTVV.

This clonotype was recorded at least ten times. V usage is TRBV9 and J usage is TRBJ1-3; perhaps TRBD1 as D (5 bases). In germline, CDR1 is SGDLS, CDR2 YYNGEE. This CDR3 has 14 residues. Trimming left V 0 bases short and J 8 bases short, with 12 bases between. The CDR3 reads CASSVANQGDTIYF. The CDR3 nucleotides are TGTGCCAGCAGCGTAGCAAACCAAGGGGACACCATATATTTT.

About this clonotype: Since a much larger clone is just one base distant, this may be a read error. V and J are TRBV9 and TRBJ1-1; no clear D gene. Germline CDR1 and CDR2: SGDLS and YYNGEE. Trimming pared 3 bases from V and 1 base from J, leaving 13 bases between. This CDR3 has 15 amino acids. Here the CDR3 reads CASSAGPRQNTEAFF. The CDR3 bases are TGTGCCAGCAGCGCAGGACCTCGGCAGAACACTGAAGCTTTCTTT.

The DNA for the CDR3 is TGTGCCAGCAGCCGCGGGACAGGGGACCACGAGCAGTACTTC. Its translation: CASSRGTGDHEQYF. The rearrangement uses TRBV6-5 and TRBJ2-7; TRBD1 matches 10 bases. The V gene end was trimmed by 6 bases and the J gene end by 5 bases; junction bases not matched to a gene: 7. Looked up from germline, CDR1 is MNHEY and CDR2 is SVGAGI. This CDR3 has 14 residues.

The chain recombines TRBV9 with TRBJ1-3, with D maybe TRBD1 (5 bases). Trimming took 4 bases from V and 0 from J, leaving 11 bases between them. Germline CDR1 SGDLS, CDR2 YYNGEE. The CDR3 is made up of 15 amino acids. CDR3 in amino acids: CASSPMGLSGNTIYF. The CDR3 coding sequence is TGTGCCAGCAGCCCTATGGGACTCTCTGGAAACACCATATATTTT.

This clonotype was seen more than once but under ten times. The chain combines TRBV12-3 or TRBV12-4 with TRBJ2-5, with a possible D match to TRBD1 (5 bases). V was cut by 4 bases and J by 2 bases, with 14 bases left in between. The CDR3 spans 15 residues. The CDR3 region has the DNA TGTGCCAGCAGTTCAACGTTGACAGTTCAAGAGACCCAGTACTTC. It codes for CASSSTLTVQETQYF.

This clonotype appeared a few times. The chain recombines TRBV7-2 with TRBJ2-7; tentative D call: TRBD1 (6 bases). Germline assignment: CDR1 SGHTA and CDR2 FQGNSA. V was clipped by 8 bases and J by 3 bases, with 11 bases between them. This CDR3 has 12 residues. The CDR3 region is CASGADSYEQYF. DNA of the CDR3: TGTGCCAGCGGGGCGGACAGCTACGAGCAGTACTTC. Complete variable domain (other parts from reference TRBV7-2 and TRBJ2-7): GAGVSQSPSNKVTEKGKDVELRCDPISGHTALYWYRQSLGQGLEFLIYFQGNSAPDKSGLPSDRFSAERTGGSVSTLTIQRTQQEDSAVYLCASGADSYEQYFGPGTRLTVT.

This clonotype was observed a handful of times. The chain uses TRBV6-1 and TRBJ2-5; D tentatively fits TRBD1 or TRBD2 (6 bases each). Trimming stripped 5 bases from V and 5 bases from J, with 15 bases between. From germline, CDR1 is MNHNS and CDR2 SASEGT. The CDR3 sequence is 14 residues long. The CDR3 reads CASSPRGVGETQYF. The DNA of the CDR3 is TGTGCCAGCAGTCCTAGGGGGGTGGGGGAGACCCAGTACTTC.

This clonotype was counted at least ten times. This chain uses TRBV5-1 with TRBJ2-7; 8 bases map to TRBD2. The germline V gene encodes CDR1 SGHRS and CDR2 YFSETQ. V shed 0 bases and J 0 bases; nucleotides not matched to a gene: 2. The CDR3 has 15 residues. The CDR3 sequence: CASSLEGTSSYEQYF. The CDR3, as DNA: TGCGCCAGCAGCTTGGAGGGGACTAGCTCCTACGAGCAGTACTTC. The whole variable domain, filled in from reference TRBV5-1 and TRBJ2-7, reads KAGVTQTPRYLIKTRGQQVTLSCSPISGHRSVSWYQQTPGQGLQFLFEYFSETQRNKGNFPGRFSGRQFSNSRSEMNVSTLELGDSALYLCASSLEGTSSYEQYFGPGTRLTVT.

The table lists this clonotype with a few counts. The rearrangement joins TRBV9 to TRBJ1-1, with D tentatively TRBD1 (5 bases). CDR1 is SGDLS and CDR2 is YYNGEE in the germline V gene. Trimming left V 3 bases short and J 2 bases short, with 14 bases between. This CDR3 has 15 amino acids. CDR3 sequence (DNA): TGTGCCAGCAGCGCCACCGGGACTGCAAACACTGAAGCTTTCTTT. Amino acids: CASSATGTANTEAFF.

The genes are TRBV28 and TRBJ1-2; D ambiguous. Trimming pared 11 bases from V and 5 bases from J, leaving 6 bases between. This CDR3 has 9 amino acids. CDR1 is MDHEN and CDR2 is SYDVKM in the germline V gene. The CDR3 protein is CAWKYGYTF. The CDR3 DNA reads TGTGCCTGGAAGTATGGCTACACCTTC.

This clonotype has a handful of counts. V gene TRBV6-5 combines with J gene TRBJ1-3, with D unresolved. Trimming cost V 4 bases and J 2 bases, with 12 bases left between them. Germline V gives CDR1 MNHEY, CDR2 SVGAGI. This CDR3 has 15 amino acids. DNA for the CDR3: TGTGCCAGCAGTTCGACCCTCGGCACTGGAAACACCATATATTTT. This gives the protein CASSSTLGTGNTIYF.

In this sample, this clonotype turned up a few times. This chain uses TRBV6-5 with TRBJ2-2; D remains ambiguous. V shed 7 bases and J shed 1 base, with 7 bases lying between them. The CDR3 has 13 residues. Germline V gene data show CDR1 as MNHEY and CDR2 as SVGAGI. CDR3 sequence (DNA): TGTGCCAGCACCCCAGGGAACACCGGGGAGCTGTTTTTT. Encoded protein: CASTPGNTGELFF.

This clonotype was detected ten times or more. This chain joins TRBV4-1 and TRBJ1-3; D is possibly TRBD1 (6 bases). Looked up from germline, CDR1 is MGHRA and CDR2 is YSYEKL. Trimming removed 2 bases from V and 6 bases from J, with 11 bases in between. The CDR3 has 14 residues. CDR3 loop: CASSQQAGANTIYF. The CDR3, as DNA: TGCGCCAGCAGCCAACAAGCAGGGGCAAACACCATATATTTT.

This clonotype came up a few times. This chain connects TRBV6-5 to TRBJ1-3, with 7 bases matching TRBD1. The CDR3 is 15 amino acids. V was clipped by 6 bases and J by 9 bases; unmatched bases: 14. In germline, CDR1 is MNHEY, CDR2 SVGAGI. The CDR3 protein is CASSRGTAVESTIYF. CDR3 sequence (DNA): TGTGCCAGCAGCCGCGGGACAGCCGTCGAGAGCACCATATATTTT.

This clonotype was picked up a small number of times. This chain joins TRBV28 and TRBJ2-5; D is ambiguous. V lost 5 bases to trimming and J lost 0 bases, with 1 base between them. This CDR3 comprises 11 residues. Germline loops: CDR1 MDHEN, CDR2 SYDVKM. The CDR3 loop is CASSDQETQYF. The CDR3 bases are TGTGCCAGCAGTGACCAAGAGACCCAGTACTTC.

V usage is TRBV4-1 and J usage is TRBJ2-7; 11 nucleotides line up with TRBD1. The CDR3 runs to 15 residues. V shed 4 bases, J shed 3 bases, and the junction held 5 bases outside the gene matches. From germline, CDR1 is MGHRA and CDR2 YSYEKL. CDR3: CASSLRTGGGYEQYF. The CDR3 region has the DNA TGCGCCAGCAGCCTACGGACAGGGGGCGGCTACGAGCAGTACTTC.